Listed below are T cell receptor beta chains from one sample, sequenced in a study of circulating CD8 cells and anti-PD-1 response in melanoma. One entry per CDR3 protein results from TCRdb running MiXCR on the reads. The sample has about 670 distinct CDR3 sequences; about 7.7% are singletons. The sequences come from CD8+ T cells from PBMCs, collected at baseline or after one month of anti-PD-1 therapy (not recorded which). These receptors all stem from a human donor with melanoma. The CDR3 runs from the conserved cysteine through the conserved F or W. The order of the fields is D gene, clone size, J gene, V gene, CDR3 DNA, CDR3 protein. D genes are given only for firm matches. Some rows have no size entry. The others give once, few or many, or a class for an expanded clone.

>.|large|TRBJ2-7|TRBV28
TGTGCCAGCAGCTACCCGGGGGACATTAACTCCTACGAGCAGTACTTC
CASSYPGDINSYEQYF
>TRBD2|.|TRBJ2-3|TRBV19
TGTGCCAGTAGTATGCTAGCGGCCGTAAGGGATACGCAGTATTTT
CASSMLAAVRDTQYF
>TRBD1|large|TRBJ2-4|TRBV14
TGTGCCAGCAGCCAAGCTCCACAGGGGCCGTTCGACATTCAGTACTTC
CASSQAPQGPFDIQYF
>.|large|TRBJ2-3|TRBV29-1
TGCAGCGTTGTTTGGGGAACGGATCCAGATACGCAGTATTTT
CSVVWGTDPDTQYF
>TRBD2|large|TRBJ2-7|TRBV27
TGTGCCAGCAGTTACAGAGCGGGGAGGTACGAGCAGTACTTC
CASSYRAGRYEQYF
>.|large|TRBJ2-1|TRBV11-3
TGTGCCAGCAGCTTCGGGTTCGGGGCGCGCGAGCAGTTCTTC
CASSFGFGAREQFF
>TRBD1|large|TRBJ1-1|TRBV5-1
TGCGCCAGCAGCCCCTCGACAGGGGTCTCTCGGAACACTGAAGCTTTCTTT
CASSPSTGVSRNTEAFF
>TRBD2|medium-sized|TRBJ2-7|TRBV20-1
TGCAGTGCCATTGGGACTAGCGGGAGGGACTTCTACGAGCAGTACTTC
CSAIGTSGRDFYEQYF
>.|large|TRBJ2-1|TRBV14
TGTGCCAGCAGTCGGGACCACTTATACAATGAGCAGTTCTTC
CASSRDHLYNEQFF
>.|few|TRBJ1-2|TRBV19
TGTGCCAGTAGTACGCCAGGGGTCTATGGCTACACCTTC
CASSTPGVYGYTF
>.|few|TRBJ2-6|TRBV29-1
TGCAGCACCCTGGGGGCGGGTGATCTCGGGGCCAACGTCCTGACTTTC
CSTLGAGDLGANVLTF